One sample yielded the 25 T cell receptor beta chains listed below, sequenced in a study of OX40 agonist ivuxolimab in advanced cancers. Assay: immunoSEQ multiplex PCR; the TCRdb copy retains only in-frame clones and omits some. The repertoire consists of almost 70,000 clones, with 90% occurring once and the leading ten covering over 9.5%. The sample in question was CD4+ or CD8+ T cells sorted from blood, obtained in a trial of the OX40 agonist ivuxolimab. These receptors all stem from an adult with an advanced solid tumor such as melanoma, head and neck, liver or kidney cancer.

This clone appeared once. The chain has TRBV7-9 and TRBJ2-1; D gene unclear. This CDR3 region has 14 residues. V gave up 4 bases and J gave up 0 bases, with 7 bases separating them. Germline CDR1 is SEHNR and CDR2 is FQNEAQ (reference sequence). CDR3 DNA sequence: TGTGCCAGCAGCTCGACGGACTCCTACAATGAGCAGTTCTTC. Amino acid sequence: CASSSTDSYNEQFF. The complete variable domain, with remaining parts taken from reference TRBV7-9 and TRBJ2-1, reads DTGVSQNPRHKITKRGQNVTFRCDPISEHNRLYWYRQTLGQGPEFLTYFQNEAQLEKSRLLSDRFSAERPKGSFSTLEIQRTEQGDSAMYLCASSSTDSYNEQFFGPGTRLTVL.

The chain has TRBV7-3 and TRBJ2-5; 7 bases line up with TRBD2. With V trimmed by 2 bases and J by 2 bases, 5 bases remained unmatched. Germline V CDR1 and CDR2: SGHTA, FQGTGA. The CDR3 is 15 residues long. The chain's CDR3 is CASSLGGGPQETQYF. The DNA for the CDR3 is TGTGCCAGCAGCTTAGGGGGAGGGCCACAAGAGACCCAGTACTTC.

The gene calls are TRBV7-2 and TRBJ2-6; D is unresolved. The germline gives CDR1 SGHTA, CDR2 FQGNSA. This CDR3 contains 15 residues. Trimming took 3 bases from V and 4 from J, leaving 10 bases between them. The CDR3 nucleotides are TGTGCCAGCAGCTTCCTAACCGTAGGGGCCAACGTCCTGACTTTC. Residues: CASSFLTVGANVLTF. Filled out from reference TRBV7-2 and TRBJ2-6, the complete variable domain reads GAGVSQSPSNKVTEKGKDVELRCDPISGHTALYWYRQSLGQGLEFLIYFQGNSAPDKSGLPSDRFSAERTGGSVSTLTIQRTQQEDSAVYLCASSFLTVGANVLTFGAGSRLTVL.

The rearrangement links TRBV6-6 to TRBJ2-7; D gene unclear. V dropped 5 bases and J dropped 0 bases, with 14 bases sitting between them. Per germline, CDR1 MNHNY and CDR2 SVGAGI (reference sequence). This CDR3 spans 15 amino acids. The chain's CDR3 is CASSPQSVRSYEQYF. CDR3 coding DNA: TGTGCCAGCAGTCCCCAGTCGGTTCGCTCCTACGAGCAGTACTTC.

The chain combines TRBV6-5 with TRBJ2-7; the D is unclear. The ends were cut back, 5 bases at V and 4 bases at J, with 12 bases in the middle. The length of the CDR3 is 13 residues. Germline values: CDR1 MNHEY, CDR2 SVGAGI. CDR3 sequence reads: CASSQLLGYEQYF. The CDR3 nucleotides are TGTGCCAGCAGTCAACTCTTGGGTTACGAGCAGTACTTC.

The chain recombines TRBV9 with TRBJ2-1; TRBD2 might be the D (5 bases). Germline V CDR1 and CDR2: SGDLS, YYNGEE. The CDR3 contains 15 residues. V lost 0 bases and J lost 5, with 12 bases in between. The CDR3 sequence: CASSVGGSENNEQFF. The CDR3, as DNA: TGTGCCAGCAGCGTAGGAGGGAGCGAGAACAATGAGCAGTTCTTC.

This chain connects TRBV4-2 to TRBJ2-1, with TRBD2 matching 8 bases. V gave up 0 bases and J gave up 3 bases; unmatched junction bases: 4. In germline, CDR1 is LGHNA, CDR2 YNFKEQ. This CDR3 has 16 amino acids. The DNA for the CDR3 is TGTGCCAGCAGCCAAGATCTACTAGCGGTCTACAATGAGCAGTTCTTC. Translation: CASSQDLLAVYNEQFF.

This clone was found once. DNA for the CDR3: TGTGCCAGCAGCCCAGGGAGGGGGGAGAATGAAAAACTGTTTTTT. Translated: CASSPGRGENEKLFF. The rearrangement uses TRBV6-6 and TRBJ1-4, with TRBD1 as a possible D gene (6 bases). There are 15 residues in the CDR3. Trimming removed 6 bases at V and 5 bases at J, with 16 bases between. Germline V gives CDR1 MNHNY, CDR2 SVGAGI (reference sequence).

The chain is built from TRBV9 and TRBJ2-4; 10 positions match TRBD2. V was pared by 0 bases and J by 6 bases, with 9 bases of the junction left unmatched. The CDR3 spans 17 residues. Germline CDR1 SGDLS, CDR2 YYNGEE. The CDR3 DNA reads TGTGCCAGCAGCGTAGGTCCAGCGGGAGGGCCTAGAAACATTCAGTACTTC. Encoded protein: CASSVGPAGGPRNIQYF. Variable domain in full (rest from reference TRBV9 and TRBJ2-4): DSGVTQTPKHLITATGQRVTLRCSPRSGDLSVYWYQQSLDQGLQFLIQYYNGEERAKGNILERFSAQQFPDLHSELNLSSLELGDSALYFCASSVGPAGGPRNIQYFGAGTRLSVL.

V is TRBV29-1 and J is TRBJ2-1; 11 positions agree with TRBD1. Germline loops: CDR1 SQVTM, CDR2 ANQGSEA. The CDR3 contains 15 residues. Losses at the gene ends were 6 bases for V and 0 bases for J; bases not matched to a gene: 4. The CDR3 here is CSVRDRGTSYNEQFF. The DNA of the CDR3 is TGCAGCGTCCGGGACAGGGGGACCTCCTACAATGAGCAGTTCTTC.

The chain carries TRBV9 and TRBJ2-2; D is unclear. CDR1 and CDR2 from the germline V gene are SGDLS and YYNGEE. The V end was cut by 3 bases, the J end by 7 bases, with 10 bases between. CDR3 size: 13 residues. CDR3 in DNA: TGTGCCAGCAGCGCTGGTGGTCGCGGGGAGCTGTTTTTT. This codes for CASSAGGRGELFF.

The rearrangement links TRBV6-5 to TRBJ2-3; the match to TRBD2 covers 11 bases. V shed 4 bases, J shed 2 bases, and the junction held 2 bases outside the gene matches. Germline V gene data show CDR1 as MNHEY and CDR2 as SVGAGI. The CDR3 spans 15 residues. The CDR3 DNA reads TGTGCCAGCAGTTCGACTAGCGGGATCACAGATACGCAGTATTTT. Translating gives CASSSTSGITDTQYF.

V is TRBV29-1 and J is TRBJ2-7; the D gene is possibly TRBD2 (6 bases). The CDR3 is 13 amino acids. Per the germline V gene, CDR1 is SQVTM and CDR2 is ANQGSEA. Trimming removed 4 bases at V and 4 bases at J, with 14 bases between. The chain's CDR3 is CSVGRGIEYEQYF. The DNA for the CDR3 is TGCAGCGTTGGTCGGGGGATCGAGTACGAGCAGTACTTC.

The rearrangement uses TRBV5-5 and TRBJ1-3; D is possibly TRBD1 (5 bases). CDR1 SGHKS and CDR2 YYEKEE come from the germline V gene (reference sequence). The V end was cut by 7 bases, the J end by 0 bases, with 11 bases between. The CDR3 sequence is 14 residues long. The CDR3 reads CASGQRDSGNTIYF. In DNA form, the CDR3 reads TGTGCCAGCGGACAACGGGACTCTGGAAACACCATATATTTT.

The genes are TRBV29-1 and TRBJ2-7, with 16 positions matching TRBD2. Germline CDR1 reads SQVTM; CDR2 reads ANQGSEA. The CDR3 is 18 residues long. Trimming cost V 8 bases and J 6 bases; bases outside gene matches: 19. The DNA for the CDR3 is TGCAGCCCTCGACAGGGCTCGGGACTAGCGGGAGGGCCCCTCGAGCAGTACTTC. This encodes CSPRQGSGLAGGPLEQYF.

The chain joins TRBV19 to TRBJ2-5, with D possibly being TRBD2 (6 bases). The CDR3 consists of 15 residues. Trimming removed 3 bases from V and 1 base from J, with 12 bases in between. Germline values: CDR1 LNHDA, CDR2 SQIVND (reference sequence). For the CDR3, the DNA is TGTGCCAGTAGTATTTCTGGAGGGAGCCAAGAGACCCAGTACTTC. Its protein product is CASSISGGSQETQYF.

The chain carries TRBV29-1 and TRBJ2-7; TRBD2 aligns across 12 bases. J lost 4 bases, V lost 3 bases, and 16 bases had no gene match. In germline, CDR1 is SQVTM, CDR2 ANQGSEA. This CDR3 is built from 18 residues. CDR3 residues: CSVDLTGTSGSLGYEQYF. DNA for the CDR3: TGCAGCGTTGACCTGACAGGGACTAGCGGGTCGCTTGGTTACGAGCAGTACTTC.

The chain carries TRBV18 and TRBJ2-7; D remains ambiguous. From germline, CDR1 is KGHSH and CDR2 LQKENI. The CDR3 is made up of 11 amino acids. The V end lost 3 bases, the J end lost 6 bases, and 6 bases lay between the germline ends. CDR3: CASSPAVEQYF. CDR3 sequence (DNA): TGTGCCAGCTCACCTGCTGTCGAGCAGTACTTC.

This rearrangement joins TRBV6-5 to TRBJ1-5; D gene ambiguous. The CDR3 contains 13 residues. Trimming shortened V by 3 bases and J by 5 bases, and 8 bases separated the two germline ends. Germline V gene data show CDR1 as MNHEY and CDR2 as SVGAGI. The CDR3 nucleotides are TGTGCCAGCAGTTATAACGGCCATCAGCCCCAGCATTTT. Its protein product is CASSYNGHQPQHF.

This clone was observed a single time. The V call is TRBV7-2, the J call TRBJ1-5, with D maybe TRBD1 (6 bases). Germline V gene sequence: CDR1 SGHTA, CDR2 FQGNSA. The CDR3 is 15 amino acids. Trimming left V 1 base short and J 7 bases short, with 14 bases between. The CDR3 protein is CASSLDFRGGQPQHF. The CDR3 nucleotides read TGTGCCAGCAGCTTAGATTTCAGGGGTGGCCAGCCCCAGCATTTT.

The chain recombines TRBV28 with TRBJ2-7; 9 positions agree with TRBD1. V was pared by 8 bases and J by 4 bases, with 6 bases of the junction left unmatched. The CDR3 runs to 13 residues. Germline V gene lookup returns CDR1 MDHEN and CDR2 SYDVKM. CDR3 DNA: TGTGCCAGCTCGACAGGGGGTTTATACGAGCAGTACTTC. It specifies CASSTGGLYEQYF.

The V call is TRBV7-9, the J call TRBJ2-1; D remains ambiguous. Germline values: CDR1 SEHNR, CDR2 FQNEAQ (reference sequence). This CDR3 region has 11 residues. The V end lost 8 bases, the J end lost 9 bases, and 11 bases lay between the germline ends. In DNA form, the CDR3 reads TGTGCCAGCGCCAGGCAGGTTGAGCAGTTCTTC. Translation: CASARQVEQFF. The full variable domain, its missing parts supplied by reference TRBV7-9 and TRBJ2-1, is DTGVSQNPRHKITKRGQNVTFRCDPISEHNRLYWYRQTLGQGPEFLTYFQNEAQLEKSRLLSDRFSAERPKGSFSTLEIQRTEQGDSAMYLCASARQVEQFFGPGTRLTVL.

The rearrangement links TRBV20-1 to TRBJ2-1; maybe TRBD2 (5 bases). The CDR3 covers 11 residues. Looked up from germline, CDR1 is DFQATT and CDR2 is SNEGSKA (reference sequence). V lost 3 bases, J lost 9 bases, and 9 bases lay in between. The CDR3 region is CSARDFREQFF. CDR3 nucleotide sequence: TGCAGTGCTAGGGACTTTCGTGAGCAGTTCTTC.

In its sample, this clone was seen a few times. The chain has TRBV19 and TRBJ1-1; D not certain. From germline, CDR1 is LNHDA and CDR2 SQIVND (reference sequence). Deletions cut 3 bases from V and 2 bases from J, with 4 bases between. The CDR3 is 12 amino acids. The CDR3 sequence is CASSMSNTEAFF. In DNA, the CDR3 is TGTGCCAGTAGTATGTCCAACACTGAAGCTTTCTTT.

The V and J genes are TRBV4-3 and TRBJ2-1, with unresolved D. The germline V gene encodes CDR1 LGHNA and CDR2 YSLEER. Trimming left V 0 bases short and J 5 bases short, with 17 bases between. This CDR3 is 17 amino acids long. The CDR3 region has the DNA TGCGCCAGCAGCCAAGATTGGGCTAGTCGGGTCCACAATGAGCAGTTCTTC. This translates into CASSQDWASRVHNEQFF.